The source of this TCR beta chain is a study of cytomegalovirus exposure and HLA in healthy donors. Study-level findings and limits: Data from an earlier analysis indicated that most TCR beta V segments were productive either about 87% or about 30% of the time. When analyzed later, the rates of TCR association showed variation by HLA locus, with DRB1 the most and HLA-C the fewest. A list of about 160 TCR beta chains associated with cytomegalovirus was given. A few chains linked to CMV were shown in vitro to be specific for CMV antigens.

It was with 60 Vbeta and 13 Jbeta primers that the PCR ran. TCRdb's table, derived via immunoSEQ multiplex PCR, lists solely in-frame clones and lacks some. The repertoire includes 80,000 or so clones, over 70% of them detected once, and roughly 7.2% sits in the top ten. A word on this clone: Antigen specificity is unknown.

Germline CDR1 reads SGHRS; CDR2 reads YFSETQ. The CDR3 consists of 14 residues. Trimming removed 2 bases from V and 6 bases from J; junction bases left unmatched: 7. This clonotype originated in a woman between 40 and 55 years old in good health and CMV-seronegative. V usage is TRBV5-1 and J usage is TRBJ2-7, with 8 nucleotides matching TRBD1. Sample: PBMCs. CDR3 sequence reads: CASSFARGLPEQYF. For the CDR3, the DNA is TGCGCCAGCAGCTTCGCCAGGGGGCTTCCCGAGCAGTACTTC.